The TCR beta chain under discussion was sequenced for a study of identical twins. The CDR3 is made up of 17 amino acids. With 0 bases clipped from V and 7 bases from J, the junction kept 9 bases outside the gene matches. Germline loops: CDR1 SGHDT, CDR2 YYEEEE. MiXCR, run by TCRdb on the 5' RACE reads, gives a single entry per CDR3 protein. Of about 690,000 distinct CDR3 sequences listed, 21% were seen once; the top ten hold around 4.5%. The same sample was also studied in work on T cells expressing NK-cell markers.

This chain joins TRBV5-6 and TRBJ2-1; 11 bases are a match to TRBD2. The TCR originated in a woman aged 18 to 35 in good health. Sequencing input: PBMCs. CDR3 sequence (DNA): TGTGCCAGCAGCTTGGAGTTCATAGCGGGGGGGCCGAATGAGCAGTTCTTC. Protein product: CASSLEFIAGGPNEQFF.